The rows below give T cell receptor beta chains drawn from one sample of a study of blood T cell repertoires in COVID-19. TCRdb keeps only in-frame clones here, not all; method: immunoSEQ multiplex PCR. The data show 110,000 to 150,000 clones, approximately 90% seen once. The sequenced sample was peripheral blood. The receptors shown here come from a man aged 55 to 70 with active or convalescent COVID-19. CDR3s include the opening cysteine and the closing phenylalanine or tryptophan. The order of the fields is clone size, J gene, D gene, CDR3 length, V gene, CDR3 DNA, CDR3 protein. D genes are given only for firm matches. Expanded clones get a size class; other rows say once, few or many, or leave the size out.

>-|TRBJ1-1|-|16|TRBV27
TGTGCCAGCAGTGCCGGGACAAACCCCGGGGCCACTGAAGCTTTCTTT
CASSAGTNPGATEAFF
>few|TRBJ1-2|TRBD1|16|TRBV6-4
TGTGCCAGCAGTGACTCCGGCAGGGGGAACCGCTATGGCTACACCTTC
CASSDSGRGNRYGYTF
>-|TRBJ2-6|TRBD1|16|TRBV5-5
TGTGCCAGCAGCACCACAGGGGCGCGGGGGGCCAACGTCCTGACTTTC
CASSTTGARGANVLTF
>-|TRBJ1-1|TRBD1|14|TRBV7-2
TGTGCCAGCAGCTTGACAGGGGGCGCGTCTGAAGCTTTCTTT
CASSLTGGASEAFF
>-|TRBJ1-4|TRBD1|16|TRBV19
TGTGCCAGTAGTAACCGCGGACAGGGGGAAGGTGAAAAACTGTTTTTT
CASSNRGQGEGEKLFF
>-|TRBJ2-3|TRBD2|15|TRBV24-1
TGTGCCACCACCCCGGGGGGGACTAGCACAGATACGCAGTATTTT
CATTPGGTSTDTQYF
>few|TRBJ2-7|-|11|TRBV3-1/TRBV3-2
TGTGCCAGCAGCCTGGGAGGCGAGCAGTACTTC
CASSLGGEQYF
>once|TRBJ1-5|-|15|TRBV30
TGTGCCTGGTGCCCATCAGAGGTTAGGTATCAGCCCCAGCATTTT
CAWCPSEVRYQPQHF
>-|TRBJ1-5|-|13|TRBV15
TGTGCCACCAGCAGACAGAGGAACCAGCCCCAGCATTTT
CATSRQRNQPQHF
>-|TRBJ1-6|-|18|TRBV4-3
TGCGCCAGCAGCCAAGATGAGACGGGGATTATCCGTAATTCACCCCTCCACTTT
CASSQDETGIIRNSPLHF
>-|TRBJ1-1|TRBD1|15|TRBV28
TGTGCCAGCAGTCCGCCGACAGGGCTCCTCACTGAAGCTTTCTTT
CASSPPTGLLTEAFF
>-|TRBJ2-5|-|15|TRBV5-1
TGCGCCAGCAGCTATGGACAGACCGCTCAAGAGACCCAGTACTTC
CASSYGQTAQETQYF
>-|TRBJ1-3|TRBD1|15|TRBV2
TGTGCCAGCAGTACGGAGGGACAGCCTGGAAACACCATATATTTT
CASSTEGQPGNTIYF
>-|TRBJ2-6|TRBD1|18|TRBV19
TGTGCCAGTAGTAGGGGGACAGGGAAAAACCCTGGGGCCAACGTCCTGACTTTC
CASSRGTGKNPGANVLTF
>-|TRBJ2-2|TRBD2|16|TRBV28
TGTGCCAGCAGTTTTCGGGGGACTAGCTTTCGCGGGGAGCTGTTTTTT
CASSFRGTSFRGELFF
>-|TRBJ1-6|TRBD1|12|TRBV6-5
TGTGCCAGTGGACAGGGGTATTCACCCCTCCACTTT
CASGQGYSPLHF
>-|TRBJ1-2|-|13|TRBV2
TGTGCCAGCAAGGGATGGGGGGATCATGGCTACACCTTC
CASKGWGDHGYTF
>-|TRBJ1-1|-|14|TRBV18
TGTGCCAGCTCACCAGTAGGGGCAAGCACTGAAGCTTTCTTT
CASSPVGASTEAFF
>-|TRBJ2-7|TRBD1|16|TRBV24-1
TGTGCCACCAGTGATCCAAACAGGGGGCCACCCTACGAGCAGTACTTC
CATSDPNRGPPYEQYF
>few|TRBJ1-1|-|16|TRBV6-2/TRBV6-3
TGTGCCAGCAGTCGCTTTGCAACCTCCCTGCGCGCTGAAGCTTTCTTT
CASSRFATSLRAEAFF
>-|TRBJ2-4|-|13|TRBV19
TGTGCCAGTAGTATATTTGGTCGGGACATTCAGTACTTC
CASSIFGRDIQYF
>-|TRBJ1-6|-|13|TRBV6-5
TGTGCCAGCACCCGGGACATTAATTCACCCCTCCACTTT
CASTRDINSPLHF
>-|TRBJ2-7|TRBD2|17|TRBV4-3
TGCGCCAGCAGCCAGGGACTAGCGGGAGTTCTGTCCTACGAGCAGTACTTC
CASSQGLAGVLSYEQYF
>-|TRBJ2-3|TRBD2|17|TRBV28
TGTGCCAGCAGTTTCTACGGGACTAGCAGGGGCACAGATACGCAGTATTTT
CASSFYGTSRGTDTQYF
>-|TRBJ1-2|-|14|TRBV6-5
TGTGCCAGCAGCCCGCCGACAGGCGCCTATGGCTACACCTTC
CASSPPTGAYGYTF
>-|TRBJ2-1|TRBD1|12|TRBV12-3/TRBV12-4
TGTGCCAGCACCCAGACAGGGGAAAGGCAGTTCTTC
CASTQTGERQFF